This entry lists 18 T cell receptor beta chains sequenced from one sample in a study of early T cells in non-severe SARS-CoV-2 infection. TCRdb analysed the 5' RACE reads with MiXCR anew, one entry per CDR3 protein. The sample holds 55,000 to 75,000 distinct CDR3 sequences; over 9% are singletons and the top ten take roughly 3.9%. The specimen was whole blood. The receptors were gathered from an adult who was a healthcare worker with PCR-confirmed SARS-CoV-2 infection or an uninfected control (not recorded which).

This clonotype has a count of ten or more. The chain uses TRBV16 and TRBJ1-2; no definite D call. CDR3 length: 13 amino acids. Germline loops: CDR1 KGHSY, CDR2 FQNENV. V shed 0 bases and J shed 8 bases, with 10 bases lying between them. CDR3 nucleotide sequence: TGTGCCAGCAGCCAATCGAGGGAGAACGGCTACACCTTC. It encodes CASSQSRENGYTF.

Only a few counts were recorded for this clonotype. V is TRBV6-4 and J is TRBJ1-1, with D possibly TRBD1 on 6 matching bases. Between the trimmed V and J ends, which lost 6 bases and 5 bases, there was a span of 16 bases. CDR3 size: 14 residues. The germline V gene has CDR1 MRHNA and CDR2 SNTAGT. The CDR3 DNA reads as TGTGCCAGCAGCAACACAGGGTTACGGACTGAAGCTTTCTTT. Translated: CASSNTGLRTEAFF.

The chain combines TRBV12-3 or TRBV12-4 with TRBJ1-5; D gene uncertain. V dropped 7 bases and J dropped 0 bases, with 16 bases sitting between them. The CDR3 has 16 residues. CDR3 nucleotide sequence: TGTGCCAGCACCTCTAGGGCGGGATATAGCAATCAGCCCCAGCATTTT. Protein product: CASTSRAGYSNQPQHF.

The V gene is TRBV3-1, the J gene TRBJ2-7, with 8 nucleotides matching TRBD2. V gave up 1 base and J gave up 5 bases; unmatched junction bases: 7. The V gene's germline CDR1 is LGHDT and CDR2 YNNKEL (reference sequence). This CDR3 region has 15 residues. The CDR3 DNA reads as TGTGCCAGCAGCCAAGGGGGCGGGAGGCCCGACGAGCAGTACTTC. Its protein is CASSQGGGRPDEQYF.

Many counts were recorded for this clonotype. The chain is built from TRBV5-1 and TRBJ2-7; D possibly corresponds to TRBD2 (5 bases). This CDR3 region has 16 residues. V dropped 4 bases and J dropped 3 bases, with 20 bases sitting between them. Germline CDR1 is SGHRS and CDR2 is YFSETQ. The CDR3 DNA reads as TGCGCCAGCAGCCTGGCGGCGGTCTCCCGGGGCTACGAGCAGTACTTC. The encoded protein is CASSLAAVSRGYEQYF.

J is TRBJ1-3 and V is TRBV12-3 or TRBV12-4; TRBD1 matches 7 bases. This CDR3 comprises 16 residues. With V trimmed by 4 bases and J by 0 bases, 6 bases remained unmatched. The CDR3 DNA sequence: TGTGCCAGCAGTTCAGACAGGGCGAGCTCTGGAAACACCATATATTTT. Its protein is CASSSDRASSGNTIYF.

This clonotype showed up many times. The chain joins TRBV7-9 to TRBJ2-2; TRBD1 agrees at 8 bases. After removal of 4 bases from V and 6 bases from J, the junction contained 7 bases not matched to a gene. Germline V gives CDR1 SEHNR, CDR2 FQNEAQ (reference sequence). The CDR3 length is 15 residues. The CDR3 loop reads CASSSVGQGPGELFF. The CDR3, as DNA: TGTGCCAGCAGCTCCGTCGGACAGGGTCCCGGGGAGCTGTTTTTT.

This clonotype was picked up many times. The chain recombines TRBV4-1 with TRBJ2-1; 9 bases fit TRBD1. V lost 5 bases and J lost 2; bases outside the gene matches: 4. This CDR3 has 15 residues. Looked up from germline, CDR1 is MGHRA and CDR2 is YSYEKL. CDR3 sequence reads: CASSARDRAYNEQFF. CDR3 coding DNA: TGCGCCAGCAGCGCCCGGGACAGGGCCTACAATGAGCAGTTCTTC.

The genes are TRBV28 and TRBJ2-3, with 9 bases aligning to TRBD2. With 4 bases clipped from V and 2 bases from J, the junction kept 7 bases outside the gene matches. This CDR3 is 16 amino acids long. Germline V CDR1 and CDR2: MDHEN, SYDVKM. CDR3 DNA: TGTGCCAGCAGTTCTAGCGGGGCGGGGGACACAGATACGCAGTATTTT. Amino acids: CASSSSGAGDTDTQYF.

There are many counts of this clonotype. This chain uses TRBV7-2 with TRBJ2-3; TRBD1 agrees at 7 bases. V lost 6 bases to trimming and J lost 2 bases; unmatched junction nucleotides: 5. The CDR3 totals 14 residues. CDR1 SGHTA and CDR2 FQGNSA come from the germline V gene. CDR3 DNA sequence: TGTGCCAGCAGTCCGGGACAGAACACAGATACGCAGTATTTT. Translating gives CASSPGQNTDTQYF.

CDR3 in DNA: TGTGCCAGCAGCCAAGAAGGAGGGTTTGAGCAGTTCTTC. Translation: CASSQEGGFEQFF. The V and J genes are TRBV3-1 and TRBJ2-1, with TRBD2 as a possible D gene (6 bases). CDR1 is LGHDT, CDR2 YNNKEL, per germline (reference sequence). The germline V and J ends were trimmed by 0 bases and 9 bases, with 9 bases remaining between them. The CDR3 has 13 amino acids.

This clonotype was detected many times. The V gene is TRBV5-1, the J gene TRBJ1-1; the match to TRBD1 covers 7 bases. Trimming took 3 bases from V and 4 from J; bases not matched to a gene: 3. CDR1 SGHRS and CDR2 YFSETQ come from the germline V gene. This CDR3 comprises 13 residues. The CDR3 coding sequence is TGCGCCAGCAGCTCCGGACAGGCCACTGAAGCTTTCTTT. Translation gives CASSSGQATEAFF.

This clonotype showed up many times. CDR3 residues: CSAPAVAGVNPPYEQYF. The CDR3 bases are TGCAGTGCCCCGGCGGTAGCGGGAGTGAACCCACCCTACGAGCAGTACTTC. This rearrangement joins TRBV20-1 to TRBJ2-7; 9 nucleotides agree with TRBD2. V shed 6 bases, J shed 2 bases, and the junction held 17 bases outside the gene matches. The V gene's germline CDR1 is DFQATT and CDR2 SNEGSKA (reference sequence). This CDR3 has 17 amino acids.

This clonotype was observed at least ten times. The J gene is TRBJ1-1, the V gene TRBV7-2; 8 nucleotides match TRBD1. This CDR3 region has 13 residues. Per the germline V gene, CDR1 is SGHTA and CDR2 is FQGNSA. Losses at the gene ends were 1 base for V and 7 bases for J; bases not matched to a gene: 2. The CDR3 sequence: CASSLVQGDEAFF. For the CDR3, the DNA is TGTGCCAGCAGCTTAGTACAGGGGGATGAAGCTTTCTTT.

This CDR3 is CASSQRSLDTQYF. The CDR3, as DNA: TGTGCCAGCAGCCAGCGGTCTCTGGATACGCAGTATTTT. V is TRBV14 and J is TRBJ2-3; D is uncertain. V shed 3 bases and J shed 6 bases, with 10 bases lying between them. The CDR3 is 13 residues long. Germline values: CDR1 SGHDN, CDR2 FVKESK.

As to this clonotype: Possible read error: a much larger clone is one base away. The chain has TRBV28 and TRBJ2-7; 11 bases line up with TRBD2. From germline, CDR1 is MDHEN and CDR2 SYDVKM. The CDR3 is 15 amino acids. The CDR3 is CAGSIAGLAVYEQYF. CDR3 DNA sequence: TGTGCCGGCAGTATAGCGGGACTAGCGGTGTACGAGCAGTACTTC.

The V gene is TRBV20-1, the J gene TRBJ1-6, with D possibly TRBD1 on 6 matching bases. The germline V gene encodes CDR1 DFQATT and CDR2 SNEGSKA (reference sequence). The CDR3 loop spans 15 amino acids. Trimming stripped 5 bases from V and 0 bases from J, with 11 bases between. Here the CDR3 reads CSAPAGDSYNSPLHF. CDR3 DNA sequence: TGCAGTGCTCCTGCAGGGGACTCCTATAATTCACCCCTCCACTTT.

CDR3 coding DNA: TGCAGTGCTAGAGATCCCCGGGGCACAGATACGCAGTATTTT. Amino acids: CSARDPRGTDTQYF. The chain recombines TRBV20-1 with TRBJ2-3; no clear D. Trimming stripped 0 bases from V and 1 base from J, with 8 bases between. In germline, CDR1 is DFQATT, CDR2 SNEGSKA (reference sequence). CDR3 size: 14 residues.